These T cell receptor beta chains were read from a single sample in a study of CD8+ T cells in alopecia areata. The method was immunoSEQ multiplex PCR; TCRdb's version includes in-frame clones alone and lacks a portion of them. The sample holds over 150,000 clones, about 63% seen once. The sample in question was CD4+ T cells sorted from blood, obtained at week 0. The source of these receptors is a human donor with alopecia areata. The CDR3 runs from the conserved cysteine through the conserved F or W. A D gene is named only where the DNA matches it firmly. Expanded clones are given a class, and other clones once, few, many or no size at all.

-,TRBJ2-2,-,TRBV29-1,CSVEGRGNTGELFF,TGCAGCGTTGAAGGCAGGGGGAACACCGGGGAGCTGTTTTTT
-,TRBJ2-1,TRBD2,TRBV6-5,CASSSPGLGIGGTFF,TGTGCCAGCAGTTCACCGGGACTAGGGATTGGTGGCACGTTCTTC
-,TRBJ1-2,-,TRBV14,CASSQKIGPGGYGYTF,TGTGCCAGCAGCCAAAAGATCGGTCCCGGCGGATATGGCTACACCTTC
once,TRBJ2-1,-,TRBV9,CASSVGGPGNEQFF,TGTGCCAGCAGCGTAGGAGGGCCGGGCAATGAGCAGTTCTTC
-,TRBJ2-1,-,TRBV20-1,CSARDAGKQFF,TGCAGTGCTAGAGATGCCGGTAAGCAGTTCTTC
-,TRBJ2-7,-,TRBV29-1,CSVSADRSYEQYF,TGCAGCGTTTCTGCGGACCGTTCCTACGAGCAGTACTTC
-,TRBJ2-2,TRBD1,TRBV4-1,CASSNDRAKSTGELFF,TGCGCCAGCAGCAATGACAGGGCAAAAAGCACCGGGGAGCTGTTTTTT
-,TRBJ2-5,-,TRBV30,CAWTSGLGLGRETQYF,TGTGCCTGGACCTCTGGCTTGGGCTTGGGCCGGGAGACCCAGTACTTC
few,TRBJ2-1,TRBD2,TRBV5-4,CASSPRLAGGDEQFF,TGTGCCAGCAGCCCGAGACTAGCGGGGGGCGATGAGCAGTTCTTC
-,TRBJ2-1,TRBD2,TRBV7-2,CASSLVLVAGGMQFF,TGTGCCAGCAGCTTAGTACTCGTAGCGGGGGGTATGCAGTTCTTC
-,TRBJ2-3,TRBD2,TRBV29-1,CSVRLRTRRGTDTQYF,TGCAGCGTTCGACTAAGGACTAGACGGGGCACAGATACGCAGTATTTT